Listed below are T cell receptor beta chains from one sample, sequenced in a study of blood T cell repertoires in COVID-19. The table came from immunoSEQ multiplex PCR; TCRdb's copy has only in-frame clones and leaves some out. This sample has about 400,000 clones, with about 88% found just once. Sequences were obtained from peripheral blood. The receptor source for this set is a woman aged 60-70 years with COVID-19, enrolled during active disease. Each CDR3 is given with its conserved first and last residue. D genes are given only for firm matches. Clone size is stated in some rows and not others, as once, few, many or a class when expanded.

>TRBV19|TRBJ2-5|.|TRBD1
TGTGCCAGTAGTATTCCCGGGACAGGGGTAGAGACCCAGTACTTC
CASSIPGTGVETQYF
>TRBV6-5|TRBJ2-1|.|.
TGTGCCAGCAGTACTCAGGCGAGCTCCTACAATGAGCAGTTCTTC
CASSTQASSYNEQFF
>TRBV9|TRBJ2-7|.|.
TGTGCCAGCAGCGCCGCAGGGGACCCTTACGAGCAGTACTTC
CASSAAGDPYEQYF
>TRBV7-9|TRBJ1-4|few|TRBD1
TGTGCCAGCAGCTTAGCAGGGGGCGGTGAAAAACTGTTTTTT
CASSLAGGGEKLFF
>TRBV7-2|TRBJ1-2|.|TRBD1
TGTGCCAGCAGCTTAGCGCTAGGGGGCGGTTATGGCTACACCTTC
CASSLALGGGYGYTF
>TRBV7-6|TRBJ1-1|.|.
TGTGCCAGCAGCCTCCTGACAGGTCAGAACACTGAAGCTTTCTTT
CASSLLTGQNTEAFF
>TRBV25-1|TRBJ1-1|.|TRBD1
TGTGCCAGCAGTGGTAACACGTTGAGGGGGCGCCAAGCTTTCTTT
CASSGNTLRGRQAFF
>TRBV9|TRBJ2-3|.|TRBD2
TGTGCCAGCAGCGTACGGTCCCTAGCGGGGGTCGGATTCACAGATACGCAGTATTTT
CASSVRSLAGVGFTDTQYF
>TRBV24-1|TRBJ2-2|.|.
TGTGCCACCAGTGGAACAGGAGCGACCGGGGAGCTGTTTTTT
CATSGTGATGELFF
>TRBV7-8|TRBJ2-3|.|TRBD2
TGTGCCAGCAGCTTAGCGACTAGCGGGGGGCGCACAGATACGCAGTATTTT
CASSLATSGGRTDTQYF
>TRBV18|TRBJ2-1|.|.
TGTGCCAGCTCACCACCGGGGGCAGGGTCCTACAATGAGCAGTTCTTC
CASSPPGAGSYNEQFF
>TRBV6-5|TRBJ1-2|.|TRBD1
TGTGCCAGCAAAGAGGGGACAGAGAGAAACTATGGCTACACCTTC
CASKEGTERNYGYTF
>TRBV2|TRBJ1-3|few|.
TGTGCCAGCCAGACAGAAACTGGAAACACCATATATTTT
CASQTETGNTIYF
>TRBV27|TRBJ2-7|.|.
TGTGCCAGCAGTTTCGGGTTCGGGGACTACGAGCAGTACTTC
CASSFGFGDYEQYF
>TRBV5-1|TRBJ2-2|.|.
TGCGCCAGCAGCTTCAGGGGGAACACCGGGGAGCTGTTTTTT
CASSFRGNTGELFF
>TRBV5-1|TRBJ2-7|.|.
TGCGCCAGCAGCTTGGTTACAGGGACCCTCTACGAGCAGTACTTC
CASSLVTGTLYEQYF
>TRBV6-5|TRBJ2-5|.|TRBD1
TGTGCCAGCAGTCCCCCGGGACAGAGAGAAGAGACCCAGTACTTC
CASSPPGQREETQYF
>TRBV10-3|TRBJ2-3|.|.
TGTGCCATCAAGGCTAGCGCTCGCACAGATACGCAGTATTTT
CAIKASARTDTQYF
>TRBV11-3|TRBJ1-1|.|.
TGTGCCAGCACAGAGAACACTGAAGCTTTCTTT
CASTENTEAFF
>TRBV6-5|TRBJ2-2|few|.
TGTGCCAGCAGCGGCGGGGACACCGGGGAGCTGTTTTTT
CASSGGDTGELFF
>TRBV10-2|TRBJ2-7|.|.
TGCGCCAGCCGTCGGGGCTACGAGCAGTACTTC
CASRRGYEQYF
>TRBV7-6|TRBJ2-5|.|TRBD2
TGTGCCAGCAGCTTAGGGCTAGCGGGGGGCCAAGAGACCCAGTACTTC
CASSLGLAGGQETQYF
>TRBV4-1|TRBJ2-7|few|TRBD2
TGCGCCAGCAGCCAAGACCCTAGCGGGGTGTTCGAGCAGTACTTC
CASSQDPSGVFEQYF
>TRBV5-4|TRBJ2-5|.|.
TGTGCCAGCAGCACGACAGGGGAGGGCCAAGAGACCCAGTACTTC
CASSTTGEGQETQYF
>TRBV4-3|TRBJ2-1|.|.
TGCGCCAGCAGCCAAGGTAGGGGCGCCGTAAGATACAATGAGCAGTTCTTC
CASSQGRGAVRYNEQFF
>TRBV11-2|TRBJ2-7|.|.
TGTGCCAGCAGCTTATCCCTCCGGAGAGGGGGGGATGAGCAGTACTTC
CASSLSLRRGGDEQYF
>TRBV2|TRBJ2-1|.|TRBD1
TGTGCCAGCAGTGAATATGGGACAGGCTCCTACAATGAGCAGTTCTTC
CASSEYGTGSYNEQFF
>TRBV7-3|TRBJ2-1|.|.
TGTGCCAGCAGCTTAACCGAGCATGAGCAGTTCTTC
CASSLTEHEQFF